The 6 T cell receptor delta chains in this list originate from one sample, sequenced in a study of human gamma delta and Vdelta1 T cells. TCRdb processed the PCR reads again with the CATT caller. The repertoire holds 550 to 750 delta-chain clones, with 15% to 20% as singletons. The sequenced sample was Vdelta1 gamma-delta T cells from blood. These receptors originate from a human donor in good health.

By its share, this clone is hyperexpanded. The same CDR3 can be traced to other DNA sequences in this sample. The J gene is TRDJ1, the V gene TRDV1; D gene unclear. Trimming took off 0 bases at V and 8 bases at J, with 13 bases between the two ends. Looked up from germline, CDR1 is TSWWSYY and CDR2 is QGS. The CDR3 loop spans 14 amino acids. The DNA for the CDR3 is TGTGCTCTTGGGGAACTTCTCGTCCCCTTAAAACTCATCTTT. Amino acids: CALGELLVPLKLIF.

This chain links TRDV2 with TRDJ3; TRDD3 matches at 11 bases. The J segment lost 7 bases and the V segment lost 1 base, leaving 8 bases of the junction unmatched. The CDR3 loop spans 18 amino acids. Looked up from germline, CDR1 is GEAIGNYY and CDR2 is EKD. The CDR3 nucleotides are TGTGCCTGTGACACTGGCTGGGGGATACTGGCTGACACCCGACAGATGTTTTTC. Protein sequence: CACDTGWGILADTRQMFF.

By share, this clone counts as medium-sized. The gene calls are TRDV1 and TRDJ1; 12 bases agree with TRDD3. This CDR3 comprises 24 residues. V was clipped by 1 base and J by 0 bases; unmatched bases: 24. Germline V gene data show CDR1 as TSWWSYY and CDR2 as QGS. The CDR3 region is CALGEPHRLPVLGDTSWYTDKLIF. The CDR3 DNA sequence: TGTGCTCTTGGGGAACCCCATCGACTACCCGTACTGGGGGATACTTCATGGTACACCGATAAACTCATCTTT.

With regard to this clone: With only one base between it and a far larger clone, this is likely a read error. The chain recombines TRDV1 with TRDJ1; 8 positions agree with TRDD3. Germline CDR1 is TSWWSYY and CDR2 is QGS. The CDR3 contains 17 residues. This chain's CDR3 is CALEGLWGNTYTYKLIF. CDR3 coding DNA: TGTGCTCTTGAGGGCCTCTGGGGGAATACTTACACCTATAAACTCATCTTT.

Within the sample, this clone is medium-sized. This is likely an artifact of a read error, given a far larger clone one base away. Distinct nucleotide sequences in the sample also encode this CDR3. The rearrangement joins TRDV1 to TRDJ1; 9 bases fit TRDD3. From germline, CDR1 is TSWWSYY and CDR2 QGS. There are 24 residues in the CDR3. The CDR3 nucleotides are TGTGCTCTTGGGGAGTCCCTCCCTCTTCCGGGCTACTGGGGGACTTACTCTTACACCGATAAGCTCATCTTT. Encoded protein: CALGESLPLPGYWGTYSYTDKLIF.

In regard to this clone: A read error is the likely source, as a far larger clone sits one nucleotide away. The chain links TRDV1 to TRDJ1; 10 bases fit TRDD3. CDR1 is TSWWSYY, CDR2 QGS, per germline. The CDR3 spans 25 residues. Trimming took 0 bases from V and 3 from J; bases not matched to a gene: 31. The CDR3 here is CALGELVFVGAARTGGLYYADKLIF. CDR3 bases: TGTGCTCTTGGGGAACTAGTCTTCGTCGGAGCGGCCCGTACTGGGGGATTGTACTACGCCGATAAACTCATCTTT.